This TCR beta chain emerged from a study of metastatic and nonmetastatic thyroid tumors (dated by TCRdb to about 2020). In terms of the full investigation: For patients with malignant and with benign thyroid disease, the researchers compared repertoires between peripheral blood samples and tumor or nodule tissue samples. Results and caveats for the whole study, not just this receptor: TCR beta diversity was reported as significantly higher in malignant tumors than in benign nodules, in both blood and tumor samples.

This clone was recorded a few times. Its antigen target is currently unknown. It has no much larger one-base neighbor in the sample; base qualities were not kept. The method behind the library was PCR. The sequencing machine was an Illumina HiSeq 4000. High-throughput sequencing was used to profile the CDR3 region of the TCR beta-chain in every patient. The paper's data handling went like this. A classifier to discriminate distant-metastatic papillary thyroid cancer patients was built from CDR3 differences across clinicopathological groups. To measure repertoire diversity the researchers used the Shannon index, while the Morisita-Horn index served to gauge how similar the tumor and blood repertoires were. TCRdb reran the public reads through fastp at Q25 and MiXCR, keeping productive beta chains. The V and J calls were not made by the authors but by TCRdb's processing. The sample has around 89,000 clones on record, more than 12% of them singletons. Of the sample, around 3.3% falls within the top ten clones.

No patient had received any treatment before thyroid surgery. The study retrospectively analysed patient clinical samples collected from about 2012 to 2018 using T-cell receptor beta sequencing. Its CDR3 holds 13 amino acids, cysteine through phenylalanine. This entry keeps only the CDR3 DNA: 39 bases, framed from base 1. V is pared back by 6 bases and J by 1 base, with 9 bases lying between the germline termini. CDR1 and CDR2, looked up from the germline V gene (reference sequence), are MNHEY and SMNVEV. The rearranged chain carries TRBV27 and TRBJ2-5, with a tentative D gene TRBD1 over 5 matching bases. Input material: blood. The clonotype was recovered from a female donor with papillary thyroid cancer or a benign thyroid nodule (not recorded which). Some clones in this sample may be carry-over from other donors' samples. The CDR3 corresponds to CASRSGFQETQYF. The nucleotide sequence reads as follows: TGTGCCAGCAGGTCAGGGTTCCAAGAGACCCAGTACTTC.